One and the same sample provided the 3 T cell receptor beta chains below, sequenced in a study of technical replicates of blood from a few donors. Method: immunoSEQ multiplex PCR; TCRdb's copy keeps in-frame clones and lacks some. The sample holds about 84,000 clones, 98% seen once. Input material: T cells isolated from PBMCs. The receptors were sampled from a human donor in good health.

The chain is built from TRBV27 and TRBJ2-1; D is possibly TRBD2 (5 bases). Trimming removed 2 bases from V and 8 bases from J, with 13 bases in between. The CDR3 totals 14 residues. Germline-derived CDR1 and CDR2 are MNHEY and SMNVEV (reference sequence). The CDR3 is CASSLELGWDEQFF. For the CDR3, the DNA is TGTGCCAGCAGTTTAGAACTAGGTTGGGATGAGCAGTTCTTC.

This chain links TRBV6-5 with TRBJ1-1, with TRBD1 matching over 8 bases. This CDR3 is built from 13 residues. In germline, CDR1 is MNHEY, CDR2 SVGAGI. Losses at the gene ends were 6 bases for V and 4 bases for J; bases not matched to a gene: 4. The CDR3 protein is CASRLTGGTEAFF. The CDR3 nucleotides read TGTGCCAGCAGACTTACAGGGGGCACTGAAGCTTTCTTT.

The chain has TRBV11-2 and TRBJ2-5; no clear D. The J call is in doubt because the DNA end fits TRBJ2-7 better. This CDR3 is 11 amino acids long. The germline V gene has CDR1 SGHAT and CDR2 FQNNGV. The CDR3 loop reads CASSPYYEQYF. Written as DNA, the CDR3 is TGTGCCAGCAGCCCTTACTACGAGCAGTACTTC.